The T cell receptor beta chain under discussion was sequenced for a study of beta chain features in type 1 diabetes. This clone is a singleton in its sample. The CDR3 length is 15 residues. V was clipped by 3 bases and J by 5 bases, with 16 bases between them. The germline V gene encodes CDR1 MNHEY and CDR2 SMNVEV (reference sequence). Every bit of the isolated RNA underwent reverse transcription, so sequencing read expressed TCRB transcripts. Using immunoSEQ multiplex PCR, the repertoire was profiled, and TCRdb retains in-frame clones only, with some absent. This table holds roughly 240,000 clones, around 65% found once.

The rearrangement uses TRBV27 and TRBJ2-5; D perhaps matches TRBD2 (7 bases). Input material: naive CD4+ T cells from blood. This TCR derives from a man aged 30 to 39 in good health. The CDR3 DNA sequence: TGTGCCAGCAGTTTGAACAGGGAGGGTTGGGAGACCCAGTACTTC. Translation: CASSLNREGWETQYF.